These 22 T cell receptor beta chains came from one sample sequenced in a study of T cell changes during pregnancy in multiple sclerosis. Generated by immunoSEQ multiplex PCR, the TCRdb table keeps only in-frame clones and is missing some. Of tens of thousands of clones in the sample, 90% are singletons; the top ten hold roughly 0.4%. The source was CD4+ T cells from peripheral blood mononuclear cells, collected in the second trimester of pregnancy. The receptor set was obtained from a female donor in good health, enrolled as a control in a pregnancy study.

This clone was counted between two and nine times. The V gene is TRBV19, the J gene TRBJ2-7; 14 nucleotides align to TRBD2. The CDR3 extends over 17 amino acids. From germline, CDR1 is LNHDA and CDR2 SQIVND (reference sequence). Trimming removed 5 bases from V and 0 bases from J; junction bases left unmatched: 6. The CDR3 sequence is CASSPQTSGRASYEQYF. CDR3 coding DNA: TGTGCCAGTAGTCCGCAGACTAGCGGGAGGGCCTCCTACGAGCAGTACTTC. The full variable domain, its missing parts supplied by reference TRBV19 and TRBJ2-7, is DGGITQSPKYLFRKEGQNVTLSCEQNLNHDAMYWYRQDPGQGLRLIYYSQIVNDFQKGDIAEGYSVSREKKESFPLTVTSAQKNPTAFYLCASSPQTSGRASYEQYFGPGTRLTVT.

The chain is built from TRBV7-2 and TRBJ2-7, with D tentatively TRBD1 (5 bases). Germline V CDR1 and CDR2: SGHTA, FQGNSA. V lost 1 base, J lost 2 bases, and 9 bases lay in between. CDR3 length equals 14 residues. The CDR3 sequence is CASSLGGGPYEQYF. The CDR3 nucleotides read TGTGCCAGCAGCTTAGGGGGCGGCCCCTACGAGCAGTACTTC.

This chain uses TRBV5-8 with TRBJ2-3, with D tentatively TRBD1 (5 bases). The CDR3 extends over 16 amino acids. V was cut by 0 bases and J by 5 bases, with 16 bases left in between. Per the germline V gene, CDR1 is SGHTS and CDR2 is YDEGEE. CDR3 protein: CASSLALGVAKDTQYF. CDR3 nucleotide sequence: TGTGCCAGCAGCTTGGCATTAGGGGTAGCTAAAGATACGCAGTATTTT.

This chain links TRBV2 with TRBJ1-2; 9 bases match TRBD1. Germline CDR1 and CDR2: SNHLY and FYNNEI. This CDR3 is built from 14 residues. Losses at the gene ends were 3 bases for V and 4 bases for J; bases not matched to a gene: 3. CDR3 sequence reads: CASSEDRGTYGYTF. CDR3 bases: TGTGCCAGCAGTGAGGACAGGGGAACCTATGGCTACACCTTC.

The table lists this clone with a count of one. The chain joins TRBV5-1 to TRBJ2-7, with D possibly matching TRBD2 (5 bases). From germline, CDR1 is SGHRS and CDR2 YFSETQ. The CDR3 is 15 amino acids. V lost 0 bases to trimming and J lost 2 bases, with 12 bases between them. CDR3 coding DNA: TGCGCCAGCAGCTTGGTTGTCGGGGAGACCTACGAGCAGTACTTC. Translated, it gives CASSLVVGETYEQYF.

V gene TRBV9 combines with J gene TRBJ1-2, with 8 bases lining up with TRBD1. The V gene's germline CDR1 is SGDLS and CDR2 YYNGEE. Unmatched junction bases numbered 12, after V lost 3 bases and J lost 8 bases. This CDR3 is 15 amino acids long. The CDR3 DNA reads TGTGCCAGCAGCGCGCGCCCAGGGGGCCCGGCCGGCTACACCTTC. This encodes CASSARPGGPAGYTF. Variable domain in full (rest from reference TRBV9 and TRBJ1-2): DSGVTQTPKHLITATGQRVTLRCSPRSGDLSVYWYQQSLDQGLQFLIQYYNGEERAKGNILERFSAQQFPDLHSELNLSSLELGDSALYFCASSARPGGPAGYTFGSGTRLTVV.

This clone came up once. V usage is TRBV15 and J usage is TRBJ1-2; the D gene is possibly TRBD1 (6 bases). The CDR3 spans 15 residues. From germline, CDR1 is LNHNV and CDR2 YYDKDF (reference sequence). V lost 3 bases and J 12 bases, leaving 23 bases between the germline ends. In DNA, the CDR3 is TGTGCCACCAGCAGGGATATTGACCAGGGGCGGAATGACACCTTC. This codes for CATSRDIDQGRNDTF.

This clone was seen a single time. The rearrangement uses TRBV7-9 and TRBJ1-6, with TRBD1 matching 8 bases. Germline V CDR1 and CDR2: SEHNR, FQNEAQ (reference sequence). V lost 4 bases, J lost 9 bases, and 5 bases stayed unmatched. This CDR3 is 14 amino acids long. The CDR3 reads CASSYGQGGSPLHF. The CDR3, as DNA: TGTGCCAGCAGCTACGGACAGGGTGGTTCACCCCTCCACTTT. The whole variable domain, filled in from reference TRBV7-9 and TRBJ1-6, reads DTGVSQNPRHKITKRGQNVTFRCDPISEHNRLYWYRQTLGQGPEFLTYFQNEAQLEKSRLLSDRFSAERPKGSFSTLEIQRTEQGDSAMYLCASSYGQGGSPLHFGNGTRLTVT.

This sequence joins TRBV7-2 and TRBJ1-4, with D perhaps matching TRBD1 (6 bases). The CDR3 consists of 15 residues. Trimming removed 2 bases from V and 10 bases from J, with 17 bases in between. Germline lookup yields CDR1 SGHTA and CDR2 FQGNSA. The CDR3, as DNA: TGTGCCAGCAGCTTATATTGGCAGGGAGGGGGAAAACTGTTTTTT. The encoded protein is CASSLYWQGGGKLFF.

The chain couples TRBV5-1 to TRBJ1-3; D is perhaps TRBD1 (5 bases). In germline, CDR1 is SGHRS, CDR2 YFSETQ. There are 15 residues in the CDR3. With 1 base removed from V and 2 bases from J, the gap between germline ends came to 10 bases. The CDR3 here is CASSLTGGTGNTIYF. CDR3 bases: TGCGCCAGCAGCTTGACCGGGGGGACTGGAAACACCATATATTTT.

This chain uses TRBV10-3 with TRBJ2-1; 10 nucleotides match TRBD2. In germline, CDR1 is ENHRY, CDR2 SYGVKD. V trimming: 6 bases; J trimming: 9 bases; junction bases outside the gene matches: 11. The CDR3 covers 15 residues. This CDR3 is CAISAAWTSGGEQFF. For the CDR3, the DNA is TGTGCCATCAGCGCCGCATGGACTAGCGGAGGTGAGCAGTTCTTC.

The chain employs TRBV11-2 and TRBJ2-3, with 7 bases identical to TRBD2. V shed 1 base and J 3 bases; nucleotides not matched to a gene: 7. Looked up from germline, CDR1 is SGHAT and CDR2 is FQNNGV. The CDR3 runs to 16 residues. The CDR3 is CASSLGGSGWTDTQYF. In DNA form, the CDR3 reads TGTGCCAGCAGCTTAGGAGGTAGCGGGTGGACAGATACGCAGTATTTT.

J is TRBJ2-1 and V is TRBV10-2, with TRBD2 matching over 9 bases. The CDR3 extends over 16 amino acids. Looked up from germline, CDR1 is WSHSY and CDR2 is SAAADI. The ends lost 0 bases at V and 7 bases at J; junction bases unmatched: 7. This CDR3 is CASSESRGGLVNEQFF. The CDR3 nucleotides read TGCGCCAGCAGTGAGTCGCGGGGGGGGCTGGTAAATGAGCAGTTCTTC.

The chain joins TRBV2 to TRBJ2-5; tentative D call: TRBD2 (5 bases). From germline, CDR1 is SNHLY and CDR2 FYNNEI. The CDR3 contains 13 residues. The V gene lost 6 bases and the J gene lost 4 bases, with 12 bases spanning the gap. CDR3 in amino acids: CASSLWESETQYF. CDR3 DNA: TGTGCCAGCAGCCTCTGGGAGTCAGAGACCCAGTACTTC.

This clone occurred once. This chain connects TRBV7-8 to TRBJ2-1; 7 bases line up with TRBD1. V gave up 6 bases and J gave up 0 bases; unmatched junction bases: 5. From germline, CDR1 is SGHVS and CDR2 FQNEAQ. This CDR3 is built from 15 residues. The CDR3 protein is CASRPTGDSYNEQFF. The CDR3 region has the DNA TGTGCCAGCAGGCCTACAGGGGACTCCTACAATGAGCAGTTCTTC.

The DNA for the CDR3 is TGTGCCAGCAGCTTCTTTCAGGGGAACACTGAAGCTTTCTTT. It codes for CASSFFQGNTEAFF. V usage is TRBV5-6 and J usage is TRBJ1-1; D might be TRBD1 (5 bases). CDR1 is SGHDT, CDR2 YYEEEE, per germline. The CDR3 is 14 amino acids. V lost 2 bases to trimming and J lost 1 base, with 9 bases between them.

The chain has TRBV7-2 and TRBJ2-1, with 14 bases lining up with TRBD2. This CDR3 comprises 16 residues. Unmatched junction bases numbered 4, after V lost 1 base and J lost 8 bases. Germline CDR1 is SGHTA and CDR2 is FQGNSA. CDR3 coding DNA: TGTGCCAGCAGCTTAGTGACTAGCGGGGGGGCCTATGAGCAGTTCTTC. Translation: CASSLVTSGGAYEQFF. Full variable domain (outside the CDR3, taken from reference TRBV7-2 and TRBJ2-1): GAGVSQSPSNKVTEKGKDVELRCDPISGHTALYWYRQSLGQGLEFLIYFQGNSAPDKSGLPSDRFSAERTGGSVSTLTIQRTQQEDSAVYLCASSLVTSGGAYEQFFGPGTRLTVL.

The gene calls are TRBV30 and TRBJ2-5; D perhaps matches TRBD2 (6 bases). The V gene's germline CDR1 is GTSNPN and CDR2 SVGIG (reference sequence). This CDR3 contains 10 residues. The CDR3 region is CASGQETQYF. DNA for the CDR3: TGTGCTAGCGGCCAAGAGACCCAGTACTTC. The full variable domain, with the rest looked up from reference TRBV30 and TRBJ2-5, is SQTIHQWPATLVQPVGSPLSLECTVEGTSNPNLYWYRQAAGRGLQLLFYSVGIGQISSEVPQNLSASRPQDRQFILSSKKLLLSDSGFYLCASGQETQYFGPGTRLLVL.

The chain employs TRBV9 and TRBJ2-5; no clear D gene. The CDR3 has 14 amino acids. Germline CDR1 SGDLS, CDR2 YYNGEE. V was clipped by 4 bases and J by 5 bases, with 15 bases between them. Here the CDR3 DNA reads TGTGCCAGCAGCCCAAGCGTCCCAGAGGAGACCCAGTACTTC. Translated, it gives CASSPSVPEETQYF.

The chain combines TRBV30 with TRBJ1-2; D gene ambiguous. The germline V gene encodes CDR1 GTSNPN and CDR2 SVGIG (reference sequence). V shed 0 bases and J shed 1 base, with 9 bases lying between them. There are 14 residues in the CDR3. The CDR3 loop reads CAWSVIGVNYGYTF. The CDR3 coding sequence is TGTGCCTGGAGTGTAATAGGAGTTAACTATGGCTACACCTTC.

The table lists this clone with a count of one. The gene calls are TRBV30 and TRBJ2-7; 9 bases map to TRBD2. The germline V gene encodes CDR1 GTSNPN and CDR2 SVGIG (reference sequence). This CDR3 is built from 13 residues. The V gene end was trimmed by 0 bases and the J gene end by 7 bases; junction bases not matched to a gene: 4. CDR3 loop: CAWSVIAGVEQYF. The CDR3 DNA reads TGTGCCTGGAGTGTAATAGCGGGAGTTGAGCAGTACTTC.

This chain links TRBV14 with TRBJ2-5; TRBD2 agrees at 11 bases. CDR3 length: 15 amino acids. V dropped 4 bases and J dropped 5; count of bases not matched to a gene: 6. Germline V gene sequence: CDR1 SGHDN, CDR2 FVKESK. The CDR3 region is CASSRSTSGVETQYF. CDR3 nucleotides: TGTGCCAGCAGCCGATCGACTAGCGGGGTCGAGACCCAGTACTTC.